These 31 T cell receptor beta chains were all obtained from the same sample, sequenced in a study of regulatory T cells in long-lasting Graves disease. Time point denoted: persistent/refractory GD, antithyroid drugs over 5 years with positive TRAb. PBMC-derived RNA was used for the TCR library. Arm-PCR with iRepertoire HTBI primers amplified the CDR3 regions for these TCR beta libraries. TCRdb re-derived calls from the multiplex PCR reads in MiXCR, one entry per CDR3 protein. The table lists a few hundred thousand distinct CDR3 sequences, approximately 25% of them singletons. The sequencing here drew on peripheral blood mononuclear cells (PBMCs), taken when the disease was refractory, from a patient treated with antithyroid drugs. Receptors originate from a middle-aged woman with Graves disease.

This clonotype was found many times. The chain recombines TRBV11-2 with TRBJ1-6, with no clear D. Trimming pared 5 bases from V and 1 base from J, leaving 6 bases between. The CDR3 spans 14 residues. Germline V gene lookup returns CDR1 SGHAT and CDR2 FQNNGV. The CDR3 region is CASSLPSYNSPLHF. The CDR3 DNA reads as TGTGCCAGCAGCCTCCCATCCTATAATTCACCCCTCCACTTT.

V usage is TRBV6-1 and J usage is TRBJ2-1, with D possibly matching TRBD2 (6 bases). CDR1 is MNHNS, CDR2 SASEGT, per germline. V lost 6 bases and J 4 bases, leaving 10 bases between the germline ends. The CDR3 is made up of 13 amino acids. CDR3 region: CASRRLVYNEQFF. As DNA, the CDR3 is TGTGCCAGCAGGCGACTAGTGTACAATGAGCAGTTCTTC.

This clonotype was found many times. A single base separates this from a much larger clone, so it may be a read error. V and J are TRBV28 and TRBJ1-6, with a possible D match to TRBD1 (5 bases). This CDR3 is 14 amino acids long. Germline CDR1 and CDR2: MDHEN and SYDVKM. The CDR3 spells CASSPGTDNLPLHF. CDR3 nucleotide sequence: TGTGCCAGCAGTCCGGGGACGGATAATTTACCCCTCCACTTT.

There are many counts of this clonotype. This chain links TRBV11-2 with TRBJ2-7; possibly TRBD2 for D (6 bases). The CDR3 is made up of 15 amino acids. V gave up 6 bases and J gave up 3 bases, with 18 bases separating them. Germline V gene data show CDR1 as SGHAT and CDR2 as FQNNGV. The CDR3 DNA reads as TGTGCCAGCAGATCCGCTGGGGGGAGTAACTACGAGCAGTACTTC. It encodes CASRSAGGSNYEQYF.

This clonotype has a count of ten or more. V usage is TRBV28 and J usage is TRBJ2-5; D is unclear. The CDR3 is made up of 11 amino acids. V was trimmed by 4 bases and J by 7 bases, leaving 7 bases between them. Germline values: CDR1 MDHEN, CDR2 SYDVKM. Written as DNA, the CDR3 is TGTGCCAGCAGTTCCTCATGGACCCAGTACTTC. Translating it yields CASSSSWTQYF.

This clonotype was detected many times. The J gene is TRBJ2-7, the V gene TRBV2; TRBD1 is a possible D gene (5 bases). V gave up 6 bases and J gave up 0 bases, with 12 bases separating them. Germline assignment: CDR1 SNHLY and CDR2 FYNNEI. The CDR3 totals 14 residues. This CDR3 is CASSRVQLSYEQYF. CDR3 sequence (DNA): TGTGCCAGCAGCAGGGTTCAGCTCTCCTACGAGCAGTACTTC.

The sample holds many counts of this clonotype. The CDR3 DNA reads as TGCAGCGTGGCTGGACAAGAGGCCACCTACGAGCAGTACTTC. Protein: CSVAGQEATYEQYF. The chain is built from TRBV29-1 and TRBJ2-7; possible D gene TRBD1, 5 bases. The CDR3 contains 14 residues. The V and J ends lost 6 bases and 2 bases respectively, with 17 bases between them. The germline V gene encodes CDR1 SQVTM and CDR2 ANQGSEA.

This clonotype has a count of ten or more. This chain connects TRBV11-2 to TRBJ1-1, with D possibly being TRBD1 (6 bases). Per the germline V gene, CDR1 is SGHAT and CDR2 is FQNNGV. This CDR3 is 12 amino acids long. V dropped 4 bases and J dropped 9 bases, with 12 bases sitting between them. The CDR3 loop reads CASSSGQPKAFF. DNA for the CDR3: TGTGCCAGCAGCTCTGGACAGCCTAAAGCTTTCTTT.

At least ten counts were recorded for this clonotype. Here the CDR3 DNA reads TGTGCCAGCAGGGAGGACCCCCCGGGTTCACCCCTCCACTTT. Protein product: CASREDPPGSPLHF. The gene calls are TRBV28 and TRBJ1-6, with D unclear. The germline V gene encodes CDR1 MDHEN and CDR2 SYDVKM. The length of the CDR3 is 14 residues. Trimming stripped 6 bases from V and 9 bases from J, with 15 bases between. The entire variable domain, with the rest obtained from reference TRBV28 and TRBJ1-6, is as follows: DVKVTQSSRYLVKRTGEKVFLECVQDMDHENMFWYRQDPGLGLRLIYFSYDVKMKEKGDIPEGYSVSREKKERFSLILESASTNQTSMYLCASREDPPGSPLHFGNGTRLTVT.

This clonotype was seen only a few times. V gene TRBV5-1 combines with J gene TRBJ2-3; 16 positions match TRBD2. The CDR3 runs to 18 residues. Germline V gene sequence: CDR1 SGHRS, CDR2 YFSETQ. With 4 bases clipped from V and 1 base from J, the junction kept 6 bases outside the gene matches. The CDR3 DNA reads TGCGCCAGCAGCACGGGACTAGCGGGAGGGATGGGCACAGATACGCAGTATTTT. It encodes CASSTGLAGGMGTDTQYF. Based on the CDR3 plus reference TRBV5-1 and TRBJ2-3, the full variable domain is KAGVTQTPRYLIKTRGQQVTLSCSPISGHRSVSWYQQTPGQGLQFLFEYFSETQRNKGNFPGRFSGRQFSNSRSEMNVSTLELGDSALYLCASSTGLAGGMGTDTQYFGPGTRLTVL.

As for this clonotype: A far larger clone is just one base off, so this is likely a read error. The chain links TRBV10-3 to TRBJ2-5; TRBD1 aligns across 8 bases. The trim removed 3 bases at V and 1 base at J, leaving 7 bases unmatched. CDR1 and CDR2 (germline): ENHRY, SYGVKD. The CDR3 runs to 16 residues. Written as DNA, the CDR3 is TGTGCCATCAGTGAAGAGGAAGGACAGGGCCAAGAGACCCAGTACTTC. It codes for CAISEEEGQGQETQYF.

This clonotype was counted once. Just one base apart from a much larger clone, this may be a read error. The rearrangement joins TRBV10-3 to TRBJ2-5; D gene unclear. Looked up from germline, CDR1 is ENHRY and CDR2 is SYGVKD. The length of the CDR3 is 15 residues. CDR3 amino acids: CTISPDGATQETQYF. Here the CDR3 DNA reads TGTACCATCAGCCCGGACGGAGCGACCCAAGAGACCCAGTACTTC.

This clonotype was detected a few times. This sequence joins TRBV6-2 or TRBV6-3 and TRBJ1-1, with 7 bases identical to TRBD1. Germline CDR1 is MNHEY and CDR2 is SVGEGT. This CDR3 contains 14 residues. Germline trimming cut 4 bases from V and 4 bases from J; bases unmatched to any gene: 6. CDR3 amino acids: CASSSPTGATEAFF. CDR3 nucleotides: TGTGCCAGCAGTTCTCCCACAGGGGCCACTGAAGCTTTCTTT.

There are many counts of this clonotype. V and J are TRBV12-3 or TRBV12-4 and TRBJ1-2, with 10 bases aligning to TRBD1. V trimming: 2 bases; J trimming: 4 bases; junction bases outside the gene matches: 4. The CDR3 extends over 15 amino acids. The CDR3 reads CASSLTGQGIYGYTF. For the CDR3, the DNA is TGTGCCAGCAGTTTAACGGGACAGGGGATCTATGGCTACACCTTC.

A single count supports this clonotype. A much larger clone lies a single base off, so this may be a read error. J is TRBJ2-4 and V is TRBV28; the match to TRBD2 covers 9 bases. The last part of the DNA fits TRBJ2-1 better; the J call may be wrong. Germline loops: CDR1 MDHEN, CDR2 SYDVKM. The CDR3 has 15 amino acids. CDR3 residues: CASSYLAGRHDEQFF. CDR3 nucleotides: TGTGCCAGCAGTTACCTAGCGGGGAGACACGATGAGCAGTTCTTC.

The chain joins TRBV2 to TRBJ2-6; D uncertain. Trimming took off 1 base at V and 7 bases at J, with 11 bases between the two ends. From germline, CDR1 is SNHLY and CDR2 FYNNEI. The CDR3 consists of 15 residues. CDR3 DNA: TGTGCCAGCAGTGAAGGGGTTGCCGGAGCCAACGTCCTGACTTTC. This codes for CASSEGVAGANVLTF.

This clonotype was counted ten times or more. V is TRBV28 and J is TRBJ1-1; D is uncertain. This CDR3 is 12 amino acids long. Germline lookup yields CDR1 MDHEN and CDR2 SYDVKM. Trimming removed 5 bases from V and 3 bases from J, with 7 bases in between. The DNA of the CDR3 is TGTGCCAGCAGTCTCGAGTACACTGAAGCTTTCTTT. Encoded protein: CASSLEYTEAFF.

This clonotype was counted a few times. This chain connects TRBV14 to TRBJ1-1; a possible D gene is TRBD1 (5 bases). The germline CDR1 and CDR2 sequences are SGHDN and FVKESK. Trimming shortened V by 2 bases and J by 11 bases, and 12 bases separated the two germline ends. This CDR3 spans 12 amino acids. CDR3 sequence: CASSQNWDPAFF. The CDR3 region has the DNA TGTGCCAGCAGCCAAAATTGGGACCCGGCTTTCTTT.

The gene calls are TRBV19 and TRBJ2-1; a weak D match, TRBD2 (7 bases). V was shortened by 9 bases and J by 4 bases, with 13 bases between the two germline ends. Germline lookup yields CDR1 LNHDA and CDR2 SQIVND (reference sequence). CDR3 size: 13 residues. The CDR3 loop reads CASQGRGYNEQFF. In DNA form, the CDR3 reads TGTGCCAGCCAGGGGAGGGGATACAATGAGCAGTTCTTC.

The chain carries TRBV29-1 and TRBJ1-1, with D maybe TRBD1 (5 bases). Per the germline V gene, CDR1 is SQVTM and CDR2 is ANQGSEA. CDR3 length: 10 amino acids. The V end lost 6 bases, the J end lost 8 bases, and 10 bases lay between the germline ends. CDR3 DNA sequence: TGCAGCGTGCTTCAGGGCGAAGCTTTCTTT. Translated: CSVLQGEAFF.

The J gene is TRBJ2-7, the V gene TRBV7-9; the match to TRBD1 covers 8 bases. Germline CDR1 reads SEHNR; CDR2 reads FQNEAQ (reference sequence). There are 17 residues in the CDR3. The trim removed 10 bases at V and 2 bases at J, leaving 19 bases unmatched. The CDR3 DNA reads TGTGCCACGGGTACGGACATTTACAGGGGGACGACCTACGAGCAGTACTTC. Protein sequence: CATGTDIYRGTTYEQYF.

This clonotype has only a few counts. The rearrangement links TRBV5-5 to TRBJ2-7, with D possibly matching TRBD1 (5 bases). Germline values: CDR1 SGHKS, CDR2 YYEKEE (reference sequence). The CDR3 loop spans 15 amino acids. With 0 bases removed from V and 6 bases from J, the gap between germline ends came to 16 bases. CDR3 sequence (DNA): TGTGCCAGCAGCTTGGAAGCAGGGCCTACCTTCGAGCAGTACTTC. Amino acids: CASSLEAGPTFEQYF. Complete variable domain (other parts from reference TRBV5-5 and TRBJ2-7): DAGVTQSPTHLIKTRGQQVTLRCSPISGHKSVSWYQQVLGQGPQFIFQYYEKEERGRGNFPDRFSARQFPNYSSELNVNALLLGDSALYLCASSLEAGPTFEQYFGPGTRLTVT.

This clonotype was counted many times. The genes are TRBV28 and TRBJ1-2, with 9 bases matching TRBD1. The CDR3 covers 12 residues. J lost 6 bases, V lost 9 bases, and 5 bases had no gene match. Germline V gene sequence: CDR1 MDHEN, CDR2 SYDVKM. The DNA of the CDR3 is TGTGCCAGAAGGACAGGGGTTGATGGCTACACCTTC. It specifies CARRTGVDGYTF.

This clonotype was detected many times. This chain uses TRBV20-1 with TRBJ2-7; TRBD2 might be the D (5 bases). This CDR3 spans 12 amino acids. Trimming removed 3 bases from V and 4 bases from J, with 10 bases in between. From germline, CDR1 is DFQATT and CDR2 SNEGSKA (reference sequence). The CDR3 DNA sequence: TGCAGTGCTAGGCCTAGCTCATACGAGCAGTACTTC. Translated: CSARPSSYEQYF.

V is TRBV20-1 and J is TRBJ1-6, with D possibly TRBD1 on 5 matching bases. The CDR3 is 15 residues long. Trimming removed 3 bases from V and 9 bases from J, with 18 bases in between. Germline lookup yields CDR1 DFQATT and CDR2 SNEGSKA (reference sequence). The chain's CDR3 is CSARVGRGVFSPLHF. In nucleotides, the CDR3 is TGCAGTGCTAGGGTTGGGCGGGGGGTTTTTTCACCCCTCCACTTT.

This chain connects TRBV4-1 to TRBJ2-7; D is undetermined. Trimming removed 1 base from V and 2 bases from J, with 12 bases in between. Germline V gene lookup returns CDR1 MGHRA and CDR2 YSYEKL. There are 15 residues in the CDR3. The CDR3 DNA reads as TGCGCCAGCAGCCAAGGATACGCCCAGGCCTACGAGCAGTACTTC. This translates into CASSQGYAQAYEQYF.

This clonotype was counted only a few times. The chain recombines TRBV27 with TRBJ2-7; 8 positions match TRBD1. The CDR3 loop spans 15 amino acids. With 6 bases clipped from V and 2 bases from J, the junction kept 9 bases outside the gene matches. Per the germline V gene, CDR1 is MNHEY and CDR2 is SMNVEV (reference sequence). CDR3: CASRIWTGSAYEQYF. CDR3 nucleotides: TGTGCCAGCAGGATCTGGACAGGGTCCGCCTACGAGCAGTACTTC.

In its sample, this clonotype was seen a few times. The chain is built from TRBV11-2 and TRBJ2-2; 8 nucleotides align to TRBD2. The CDR3 has 15 amino acids. The V segment lost 2 bases and the J segment 6 bases; nucleotides outside the gene matches: 5. Germline assignment: CDR1 SGHAT and CDR2 FQNNGV. Written as DNA, the CDR3 is TGTGCCAGCAGCTTATCCGGGACTAGTTCCGGGGAGCTGTTTTTT. It translates to CASSLSGTSSGELFF. The full variable domain, its missing parts supplied by reference TRBV11-2 and TRBJ2-2, is EAGVAQSPRYKIIEKRQSVAFWCNPISGHATLYWYQQILGQGPKLLIQFQNNGVVDDSQLPKDRFSAERLKGVDSTLKIQPAKLEDSAVYLCASSLSGTSSGELFFGEGSRLTVL.

This clonotype showed up just a few times. This rearrangement joins TRBV5-1 to TRBJ1-1; a possible D gene is TRBD1 (5 bases). Germline V gene sequence: CDR1 SGHRS, CDR2 YFSETQ. V gave up 3 bases and J gave up 4 bases, with 16 bases separating them. This CDR3 is built from 15 residues. CDR3: CASSYTWGGTTEAFF. Written as DNA, the CDR3 is TGCGCCAGCAGCTACACCTGGGGAGGGACCACTGAAGCTTTCTTT.

The chain combines TRBV5-1 with TRBJ2-2; TRBD2 might be the D (7 bases). The CDR3 sequence is 14 residues long. The germline gives CDR1 SGHRS, CDR2 YFSETQ. Trimming left V 6 bases short and J 6 bases short, with 15 bases between. The CDR3 region is CASTLRGGAGELFF. The CDR3 DNA sequence: TGCGCCAGCACCCTCCGAGGGGGGGCCGGGGAGCTGTTTTTT.

This clonotype has a count of ten or more. The V gene is TRBV12-3 or TRBV12-4, the J gene TRBJ2-7, with D possibly being TRBD2 (6 bases). This CDR3 is built from 14 residues. V was shortened by 5 bases and J by 0 bases, with 11 bases between the two germline ends. The CDR3 coding sequence is TGTGCCAGCAGTCCGGGACTTTCCTCCTACGAGCAGTACTTC. Its translation: CASSPGLSSYEQYF.